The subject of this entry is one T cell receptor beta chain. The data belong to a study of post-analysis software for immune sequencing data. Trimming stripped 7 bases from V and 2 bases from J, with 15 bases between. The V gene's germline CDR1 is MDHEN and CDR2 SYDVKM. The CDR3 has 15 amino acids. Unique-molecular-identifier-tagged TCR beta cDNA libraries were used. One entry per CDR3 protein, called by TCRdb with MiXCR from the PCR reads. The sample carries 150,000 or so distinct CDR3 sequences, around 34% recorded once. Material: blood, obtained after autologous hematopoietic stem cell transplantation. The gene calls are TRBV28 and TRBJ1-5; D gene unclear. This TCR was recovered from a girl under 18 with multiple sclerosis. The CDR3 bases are TGTGCCAGCACCACGGGAGGTTTGCGCAATCAGCCCCAGCATTTT. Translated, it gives CASTTGGLRNQPQHF.